The clone carrying this T cell receptor (beta chain) was recorded at least ten times. Its specificity is unknown. Arm-PCR of CDR3 regions with iRepertoire HTBI primers generated TCR beta libraries. TCRdb redid the calling of the multiplex PCR reads with MiXCR, one entry per CDR3 protein. The table shows 620,000 or so distinct CDR3 sequences, with around 15% occurring only once. These data are taken from a study of regulatory T cells in long-lasting Graves disease. Study-level points and caveats: TCR diversity was lower in persistent Graves' patients (versus newly diagnosed ones).

The time point denotes: newly diagnosed GD, antithyroid drugs for less than 3 months. RNA from PBMCs was the source of the TCR library. The CDR3 runs to 14 residues. Germline assignment: CDR1 MDHEN and CDR2 SYDVKM. V shed 2 bases and J shed 4 bases, with 12 bases lying between them. Another study also made use of these data, one on T cells in Graves' hyperthyroidism and ophthalmopathy. That work adds: Patients aged 18 to 65 with hyperthyroidism were newly diagnosed, with duration under 2 months. A set of HTBI primers served as the primers for a first-round RT-PCR of the TCR CDR3.

The chain uses TRBV28 and TRBJ2-7, with TRBD2 as a possible D gene (5 bases). The source of this sequence is a woman aged 25 to 39 with Graves disease. This specimen was peripheral blood mononuclear cells (PBMCs), taken at new diagnosis, from a patient treated with antithyroid drugs. In nucleotides, the CDR3 is TGTGCCAGCAGTTTACGAGGGAGCGGTTACGAGCAGTACTTC. It codes for CASSLRGSGYEQYF.